This T cell receptor (beta chain) was identified during a study of blood T cell repertoires in COVID-19. Seattle enrolled patients during active infection and tracked them longitudinally. In the authors' methods: Reference gene primer amplification gave estimated nucleated cell counts. The data were produced by immunoSEQ multiplex PCR, yet TCRdb's version contains in-frame clones alone and is incomplete. From that table come the V and J calls and clone size; the DNA was used to work out D and trimming. The sample contains some 150,000 clones, about 80% of which appear only once. This clone has only a few counts. The source of this sequence is a woman aged 55 to 70 with COVID-19, enrolled during active disease. Sequencing used peripheral blood.

The CDR3 is CASSPTSRGGGGYEQYV. The CDR3 coding sequence is TGTGCCAGCTCACCGACATCACGAGGAGGGGGCGGCTACGAGCAGTACGTC. V is TRBV18 and J is TRBJ2-7; D is perhaps TRBD1 (7 bases). This CDR3 region has 17 residues. Trimming removed 3 bases at V and 3 bases at J, with 21 bases between. CDR1 and CDR2 from the germline V gene are KGHSH and LQKENI.